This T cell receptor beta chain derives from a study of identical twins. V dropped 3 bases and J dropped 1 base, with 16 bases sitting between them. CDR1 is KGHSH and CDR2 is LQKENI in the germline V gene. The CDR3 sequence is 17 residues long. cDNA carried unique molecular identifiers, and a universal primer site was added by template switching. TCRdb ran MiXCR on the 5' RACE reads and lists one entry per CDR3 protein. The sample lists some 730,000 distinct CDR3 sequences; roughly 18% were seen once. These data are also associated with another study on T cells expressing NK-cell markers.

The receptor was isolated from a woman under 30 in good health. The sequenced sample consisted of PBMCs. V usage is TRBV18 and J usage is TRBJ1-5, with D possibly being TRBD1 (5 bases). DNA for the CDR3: TGTGCCAGCTCACCCCGAAGGCCTGCAGGGAGCAATCAGCCCCAGCATTTT. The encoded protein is CASSPRRPAGSNQPQHF.